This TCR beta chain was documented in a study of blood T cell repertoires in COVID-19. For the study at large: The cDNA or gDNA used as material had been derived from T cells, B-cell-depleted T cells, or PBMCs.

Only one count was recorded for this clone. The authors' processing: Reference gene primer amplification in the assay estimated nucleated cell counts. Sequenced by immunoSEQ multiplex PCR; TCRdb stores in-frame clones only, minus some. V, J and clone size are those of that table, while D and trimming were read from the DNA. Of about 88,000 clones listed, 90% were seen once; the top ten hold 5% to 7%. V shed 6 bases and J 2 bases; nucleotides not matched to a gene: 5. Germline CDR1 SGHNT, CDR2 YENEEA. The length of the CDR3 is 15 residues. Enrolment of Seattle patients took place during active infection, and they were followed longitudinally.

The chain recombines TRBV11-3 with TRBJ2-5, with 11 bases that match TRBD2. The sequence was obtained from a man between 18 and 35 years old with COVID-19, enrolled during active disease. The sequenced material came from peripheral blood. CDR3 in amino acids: CASSAGTSGQETQYF. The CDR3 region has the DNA TGTGCCAGCAGTGCCGGGACTAGCGGACAAGAGACCCAGTACTTC.